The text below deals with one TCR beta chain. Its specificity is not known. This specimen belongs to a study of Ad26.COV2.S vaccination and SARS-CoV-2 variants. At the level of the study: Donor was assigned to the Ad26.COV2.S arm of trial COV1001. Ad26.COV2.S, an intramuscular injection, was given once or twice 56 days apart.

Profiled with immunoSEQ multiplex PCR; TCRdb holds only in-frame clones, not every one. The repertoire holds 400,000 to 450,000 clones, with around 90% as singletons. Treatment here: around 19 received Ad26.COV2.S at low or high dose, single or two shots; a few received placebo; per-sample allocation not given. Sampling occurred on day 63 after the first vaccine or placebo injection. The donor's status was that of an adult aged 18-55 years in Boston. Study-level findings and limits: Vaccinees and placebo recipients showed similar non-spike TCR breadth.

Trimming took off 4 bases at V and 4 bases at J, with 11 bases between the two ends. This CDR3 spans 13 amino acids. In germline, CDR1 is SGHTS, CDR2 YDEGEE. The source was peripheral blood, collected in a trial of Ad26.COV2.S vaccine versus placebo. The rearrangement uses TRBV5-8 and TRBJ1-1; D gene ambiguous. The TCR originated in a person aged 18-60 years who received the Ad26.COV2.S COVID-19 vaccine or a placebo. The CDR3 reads CASSRGRGTEAFF. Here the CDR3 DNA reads TGTGCCAGCAGCCGAGGTCGGGGCACTGAAGCTTTCTTT.